The 24 T cell receptor beta chains in this list originate from one sample, sequenced in a study of glioma-infiltrating T cells after dendritic cell vaccination. TCRdb's copy holds only in-frame clones and misses some; the assay was immunoSEQ multiplex PCR. Of approximately 100,000 clones listed, about 80% are singletons. Sequenced here: blood, sampled before dendritic cell vaccination. The origin of the receptors is a human donor with glioblastoma.

The rearrangement links TRBV18 to TRBJ2-7, with D possibly being TRBD2 (5 bases). V was shortened by 2 bases and J by 3 bases, with 11 bases between the two germline ends. This CDR3 is built from 14 residues. Germline CDR1 KGHSH, CDR2 LQKENI. As DNA, the CDR3 is TGTGCCAGCTCACCATTCGAAGCGGACTACGAGCAGTACTTC. It codes for CASSPFEADYEQYF.

The V and J genes are TRBV7-9 and TRBJ1-5; no definite D call. The CDR3 spans 12 residues. From germline, CDR1 is SEHNR and CDR2 FQNEAQ (reference sequence). With 5 bases removed from V and 3 bases from J, the gap between germline ends came to 5 bases. DNA of the CDR3: TGTGCCAGCAGCGACAACAATCAGCCCCAGCATTTT. Amino acids: CASSDNNQPQHF.

The genes are TRBV5-1 and TRBJ2-3; tentative D call: TRBD2 (6 bases). This CDR3 region has 16 residues. The germline V gene has CDR1 SGHRS and CDR2 YFSETQ. V lost 0 bases and J lost 2, with 13 bases in between. CDR3 sequence: CASSLGGAGFTDTQYF. CDR3 coding DNA: TGCGCCAGCAGCTTGGGGGGAGCGGGCTTCACAGATACGCAGTATTTT.

The chain carries TRBV7-9 and TRBJ2-1; TRBD2 might be the D (6 bases). Trimming removed 2 bases from V and 9 bases from J, with 8 bases in between. Germline CDR1 SEHNR, CDR2 FQNEAQ (reference sequence). CDR3 size: 12 residues. Here the CDR3 DNA reads TGTGCCAGCAGCTTACGAGCGGGTGAGCAGTTCTTC. As protein: CASSLRAGEQFF.

In DNA form, the CDR3 reads TGTGCCAGCTCGACCAGTATTACCGGCCAGGCTGAAGCTTTCTTT. It translates to CASSTSITGQAEAFF. This chain joins TRBV18 and TRBJ1-1; D remains ambiguous. The CDR3 is 15 residues long. Trimming stripped 6 bases from V and 6 bases from J, with 20 bases between. Germline CDR1 KGHSH, CDR2 LQKENI.

V gene TRBV30 combines with J gene TRBJ1-5; possibly TRBD1 for D (5 bases). With 3 bases removed from V and 3 bases from J, the gap between germline ends came to 12 bases. This CDR3 is built from 14 residues. From germline, CDR1 is GTSNPN and CDR2 SVGIG (reference sequence). CDR3 protein: CAWRGRGINQPQHF. In nucleotides, the CDR3 is TGTGCCTGGAGAGGAAGGGGAATCAATCAGCCCCAGCATTTT.

This chain uses TRBV19 with TRBJ1-1; D is unclear. The CDR3 runs 13 residues. Trimming removed 4 bases from V and 0 bases from J, with 6 bases in between. Per germline, CDR1 LNHDA and CDR2 SQIVND (reference sequence). The CDR3: CASSTSVNTEAFF. CDR3 DNA sequence: TGTGCCAGTAGTACCTCAGTGAACACTGAAGCTTTCTTT. Together with reference TRBV19 and TRBJ1-1, the CDR3 gives the full variable domain: DGGITQSPKYLFRKEGQNVTLSCEQNLNHDAMYWYRQDPGQGLRLIYYSQIVNDFQKGDIAEGYSVSREKKESFPLTVTSAQKNPTAFYLCASSTSVNTEAFFGQGTRLTVV.

Worth noting for this clone: An end of the junction does not agree with germline; a read error may underlie this. This same CDR3 is encoded by further DNA sequences in the sample. The rearrangement uses TRBV30 and TRBJ2-3; D perhaps matches TRBD2 (6 bases). The CDR3 has 15 amino acids. Germline-derived CDR1 and CDR2 are GTSNPN and SVGIG (reference sequence). The DNA for the CDR3 is TGTGCTTGGAGTCGGCGGGACTCCTTCACAGATACGCAGTATTTT. Amino acids: CAWSRRDSFTDTQYF.

DNA for the CDR3: TGTGCCAGCAGTAAACCGGGAGTCTCCTACGAGCAGTACTTC. It yields the protein CASSKPGVSYEQYF. This chain uses TRBV28 with TRBJ2-7; D possibly corresponds to TRBD2 (6 bases). The CDR3 runs to 14 residues. The V end was cut by 5 bases, the J end by 0 bases, with 11 bases between. The germline V gene has CDR1 MDHEN and CDR2 SYDVKM.

The J gene is TRBJ1-1, the V gene TRBV28; no definite D call. This CDR3 region has 16 residues. The V gene's germline CDR1 is MDHEN and CDR2 SYDVKM. Trimming shortened V by 5 bases and J by 2 bases, and 18 bases separated the two germline ends. The CDR3 here is CASSTDLLWVNTEAFF. Here the CDR3 DNA reads TGTGCCAGCAGTACGGATCTACTATGGGTTAACACTGAAGCTTTCTTT.

The chain recombines TRBV7-9 with TRBJ1-1; no reliable D call. The V end lost 5 bases, the J end lost 8 bases, and 15 bases lay between the germline ends. The CDR3 contains 13 residues. Per germline, CDR1 SEHNR and CDR2 FQNEAQ (reference sequence). CDR3 sequence: CASSRREITEAFF. Here the CDR3 DNA reads TGTGCCAGCAGCCGTCGTGAGATAACGGAAGCTTTCTTT.

The J gene is TRBJ2-1, the V gene TRBV28, with 12 positions matching TRBD2. Germline values: CDR1 MDHEN, CDR2 SYDVKM. V gave up 3 bases and J gave up 6 bases; unmatched junction bases: 6. The CDR3 covers 16 residues. The CDR3 sequence is CASSLWTSGMINEQFF. CDR3 coding DNA: TGTGCCAGCAGTTTGTGGACTAGCGGGATGATCAATGAGCAGTTCTTC.

This clone was counted a single time. The J gene is TRBJ2-5, the V gene TRBV10-3; 8 nucleotides line up with TRBD2. The CDR3 totals 15 residues. The V and J ends lost 3 bases and 0 bases, in that order; junction bases with no gene match: 3. Germline CDR1 is ENHRY and CDR2 is SYGVKD. This chain's CDR3 is CAISDREGDQETQYF. As DNA, the CDR3 is TGTGCCATCAGTGACCGGGAGGGCGACCAAGAGACCCAGTACTTC.

The chain is built from TRBV21-1 and TRBJ1-5. TRBV21-1 is a recognized pseudogene. The CDR3 is 16 residues long. The CDR3 is CASITPARVRNQPQHF. The CDR3 DNA reads TGTGCCAGCATCACCCCGGCTCGGGTCCGCAATCAGCCCCAGCATTTT.

The chain joins TRBV7-9 to TRBJ1-5, with D perhaps TRBD1 (5 bases). From germline, CDR1 is SEHNR and CDR2 FQNEAQ (reference sequence). V lost 3 bases, J lost 6 bases, and 12 bases lay in between. The CDR3 runs 14 residues. The DNA for the CDR3 is TGTGCCAGCAGCTTGGACACCCATCCTCAGCCCCAGCATTTT. Translation gives CASSLDTHPQPQHF.

The V gene is TRBV30, the J gene TRBJ1-1; D might be TRBD1 (6 bases). Germline CDR1 is GTSNPN and CDR2 is SVGIG (reference sequence). Trimming shortened V by 4 bases and J by 4 bases, and 19 bases separated the two germline ends. The CDR3 runs 15 residues. CDR3 sequence (DNA): TGTGCCTGGACGGACAGCCTCTCCGTGGGCACTGAAGCTTTCTTT. Its protein is CAWTDSLSVGTEAFF.

The chain uses TRBV30 and TRBJ2-5; 8 bases are a match to TRBD2. CDR1 is GTSNPN, CDR2 SVGIG, per germline (reference sequence). The V gene end was trimmed by 5 bases and the J gene end by 4 bases; junction bases not matched to a gene: 6. CDR3 length: 13 residues. The CDR3 reads CAWGRSGRETQYF. The CDR3 DNA reads TGTGCCTGGGGAAGGAGCGGGAGAGAGACCCAGTACTTC.

This clone was observed a handful of times. The genes are TRBV5-6 and TRBJ1-2; 8 bases agree with TRBD1. Germline CDR1 reads SGHDT; CDR2 reads YYEEEE. V lost 1 base to trimming and J lost 2 bases; unmatched junction nucleotides: 4. CDR3 length: 15 amino acids. The CDR3 DNA follows: TGTGCCAGCAGCTTGCAGGGGGCAAAGAACTATGGCTACACCTTC. Its translation: CASSLQGAKNYGYTF.

The chain couples TRBV2 to TRBJ2-5, with D perhaps matching TRBD2 (6 bases). This CDR3 is built from 13 residues. The germline gives CDR1 SNHLY, CDR2 FYNNEI. Trimming removed 0 bases from V and 4 bases from J, with 6 bases in between. The CDR3 sequence is CASSEARGETQYF. In DNA, the CDR3 is TGTGCCAGCAGTGAAGCGCGGGGAGAGACCCAGTACTTC.

CDR3 protein: CASTIDRGRGYTF. As DNA, the CDR3 is TGTGCCAGTACCATCGACAGGGGGAGGGGCTACACCTTC. The V call is TRBV19, the J call TRBJ1-2; 9 nucleotides match TRBD1. Germline trimming cut 7 bases from V and 8 bases from J; bases unmatched to any gene: 8. CDR3 length: 13 residues. The V gene's germline CDR1 is LNHDA and CDR2 SQIVND (reference sequence).

CDR3 sequence: CASGPGDRNIQYF. CDR3 in DNA: TGTGCCAGCGGTCCCGGGGACAGAAACATTCAGTACTTC. V usage is TRBV28 and J usage is TRBJ2-4, with 7 bases fitting TRBD1. This CDR3 spans 13 amino acids. J was trimmed by 6 bases and V by 8 bases; bases with no gene match: 7. Germline values: CDR1 MDHEN, CDR2 SYDVKM.

CDR3 sequence reads: CASSKGTGGRSPLHF. In DNA, the CDR3 is TGTGCCAGCAGCAAAGGGACAGGGGGCCGATCACCCCTCCACTTT. The chain combines TRBV21-1 with TRBJ1-6; the table's D gene call, TRBD1, was not cross checked with the DNA. TRBV21-1 is reported as a pseudogene. The CDR3 spans 15 residues.

A few counts support this clone. This rearrangement joins TRBV6-6 to TRBJ2-1, with a possible D match to TRBD1 (6 bases). This CDR3 region has 13 residues. V lost 2 bases to trimming and J lost 7 bases, with 9 bases between them. Germline loops: CDR1 MNHNY, CDR2 SVGAGI (reference sequence). The CDR3 nucleotides are TGTGCCAGCAGTTACAAAACAGGGAATGAGCAGTTCTTC. This sequence encodes CASSYKTGNEQFF.

This clone occurred a few times. V usage is TRBV5-4 and J usage is TRBJ1-2, with D perhaps TRBD1 (5 bases). CDR1 is SGHNT and CDR2 is YYREEE in the germline V gene (reference sequence). The germline V and J ends were trimmed by 0 bases and 2 bases, with 5 bases remaining between them. The CDR3 consists of 13 residues. Written as DNA, the CDR3 is TGTGCCAGCAGCTTGGGACAGAACTATGGCTACACCTTC. This sequence encodes CASSLGQNYGYTF.